The clone carrying this T cell receptor (beta chain) was found a few times. The sample comes from a study of cytomegalovirus exposure and HLA in healthy donors. Primers: 60 Vbeta forward and 13 Jbeta reverse. Measured with immunoSEQ multiplex PCR; TCRdb has only the in-frame clones, and not every one. The sample lists around 140,000 clones; around 80% were seen once. Germline loops: CDR1 SGHVS, CDR2 FNYEAQ. The CDR3 loop spans 15 amino acids. V trimming: 4 bases; J trimming: 7 bases; junction bases outside the gene matches: 7. V usage is TRBV7-6 and J usage is TRBJ1-2, with 12 bases aligning to TRBD1. Sequencing was carried out using PBMCs. The receptor was isolated from a female donor in good health and CMV-seronegative. The CDR3: CASSSGTGGGGGYTF. In nucleotides, the CDR3 is TGTGCCAGCAGCTCCGGGACAGGGGGCGGGGGTGGCTACACCTTC.